This T cell receptor (beta chain) was retrieved from a study of vaccination effects on CD4 cells after COVID-19. Subsequent to a culture period of around eleven days, CD4+ T cells were isolated. The cohort was immunized with two doses of either the BNT162b2 or mRNA-1273 vaccine. People in the vaccine group had not been infected with SARS-CoV-2 before, and their nucleocapsid antibodies were negative. Germline loops: CDR1 MGHRA, CDR2 YSYEKL. The ends lost 1 base at V and 2 bases at J; junction bases unmatched: 4. CDR3 length: 17 residues. Clones were read by immunoSEQ multiplex PCR, and TCRdb kept only the in-frame ones, dropping some. The sample has under 55,000 clones; roughly two thirds are singletons. As regards this clone: Its specificity is not known.

The TCR was taken from a human donor who received a COVID-19 vaccine. The sequencing here drew on CD4+ T cells from PBMCs cultured without peptide, taken after COVID-19 vaccination. This chain uses TRBV4-1 with TRBJ2-7; 14 positions match TRBD2. Here the CDR3 DNA reads TGCGCCAGCAGCCAAGGGGGACTAGCGGGAGAGGCCTACGAGCAGTACTTC. Protein product: CASSQGGLAGEAYEQYF.